This T cell receptor (beta chain) was sequenced in a study of T cell repertoires in cytomegalovirus infection. About the research overall: Indicated by public TCR beta signatures were CMV infection and matching HLA type.

Remarks on this clonotype: Its specificity is not known.

Study results and limitations: Adding up the frequency of public TCR beta families identified people who carried CMV plus the relevant HLA. HLA-C-restricted CMV clonotypes gave the most frequent clonotype in two of eight donors.

The V gene lost 4 bases and the J gene lost 0 bases, with 9 bases spanning the gap. CDR3 size: 15 residues. CDR1 is SGHVS and CDR2 is FQNEAQ in the germline V gene. Each CDR3 protein is one row after TCRdb ran MiXCR on the reads. The table includes 100,000 to 150,000 distinct CDR3 sequences, approximately 24% detected once. This chain joins TRBV7-8 and TRBJ1-4; D uncertain. The sequence derives from a human donor in good health (CMV status not recorded). Some clones in this sample may be carry-over from other donors' samples. What was sequenced was PBMCs, sequenced either directly or after in vitro stimulation (not recorded which). DNA of the CDR3: TGTGCCAGCAGCTCCCGGACGGCAACTAATGAAAAACTGTTTTTT. Its translation is CASSSRTATNEKLFF.